The T cell receptor beta chain described here comes from a study of blood T cell repertoires in COVID-19. Study overall: From T cells, B-cell-depleted T cells, or PBMCs came the material, which was cDNA or gDNA.

This CDR3 contains 17 residues. J lost 4 bases, V lost 0 bases, and 8 bases had no gene match. CDR1 is SGHAT and CDR2 is FQNNGV in the germline V gene. The assay was immunoSEQ multiplex PCR, and TCRdb's table has in-frame clones only and misses some. Of a few hundred thousand clones detected, around nine tenths appear once; the ten largest clones hold less than 0.95%. Sequencing used peripheral blood. This chain uses TRBV11-2 with TRBJ2-1; 8 bases agree with TRBD1. The TCR originated in a man younger than 30 with COVID-19, enrolled during active disease. The CDR3 here is CASSLDGQGAIYNEQFF. CDR3 coding DNA: TGTGCCAGCAGCTTAGATGGGCAGGGGGCAATTTACAATGAGCAGTTCTTC.